These 32 T cell receptor beta chains were sequenced from one sample in a study of lymphopenia after photon versus proton radiotherapy. Only in-frame clones appear in the TCRdb table, and some are missing; sequencing was by immunoSEQ multiplex PCR. This sample has 150,000 to 200,000 clones, with approximately 86% found just once. The source material was peripheral blood, sampled from a patient treated with photon-based radiotherapy. Every receptor here comes from a man over 45 with gastric cancer.

This chain joins TRBV2 and TRBJ2-7; 7 nucleotides agree with TRBD1. The length of the CDR3 is 14 residues. J gave up 4 bases and V 6 bases, and 9 bases lay outside the gene matches. Germline CDR1 is SNHLY and CDR2 is FYNNEI. CDR3 nucleotide sequence: TGTGCCAGCAGATACAGGGGTATAACGTACGAGCAGTACTTC. Its translation is CASRYRGITYEQYF.

This clone was seen once. J is TRBJ1-2 and V is TRBV7-2; maybe TRBD1 (5 bases). This CDR3 is built from 13 residues. Germline values: CDR1 SGHTA, CDR2 FQGNSA. V lost 2 bases to trimming and J lost 3 bases, with 7 bases between them. CDR3 protein: CASSLQGYYGYTF. In DNA form, the CDR3 reads TGTGCCAGCAGCTTACAGGGCTACTATGGCTACACCTTC.

V gene TRBV7-8 combines with J gene TRBJ2-3, with 7 bases aligning to TRBD2. Trimming took 5 bases from V and 5 from J; bases not matched to a gene: 4. Germline loops: CDR1 SGHVS, CDR2 FQNEAQ. The CDR3 is 13 residues long. For the CDR3, the DNA is TGTGCCAGCAGCCGGACTAGATTAGATACGCAGTATTTT. Protein product: CASSRTRLDTQYF.

The V and J genes are TRBV29-1 and TRBJ1-1; 10 bases match TRBD1. V lost 7 bases and J lost 1; bases outside the gene matches: 6. The CDR3 consists of 14 residues. CDR1 is SQVTM and CDR2 is ANQGSEA in the germline V gene. This CDR3 is CSADGDRGNTEAFF. CDR3 coding DNA: TGCAGCGCCGACGGGGACAGGGGGAACACTGAAGCTTTCTTT. The full variable domain, rest sourced from reference TRBV29-1 and TRBJ1-1, is SAVISQKPSRDICQRGTSLTIQCQVDSQVTMMFWYRQQPGQSLTLIATANQGSEATYESGFVIDKFPISRPNLTFSTLTVSNMSPEDSSIYLCSADGDRGNTEAFFGQGTRLTVV.

V usage is TRBV25-1 and J usage is TRBJ1-3; D not certain. The germline V gene encodes CDR1 MGHDK and CDR2 SYGVNS. The V end lost 1 base, the J end lost 4 bases, and 11 bases lay between the germline ends. The CDR3 contains 15 residues. Here the CDR3 reads CASSELAGSGNTIYF. In nucleotides, the CDR3 is TGTGCCAGCAGTGAATTGGCGGGATCGGGAAACACCATATATTTT.

The rearrangement joins TRBV2 to TRBJ1-1; no clear D. Germline CDR1 is SNHLY and CDR2 is FYNNEI. The CDR3 totals 13 residues. V lost 3 bases and J lost 0, with 5 bases in between. The CDR3 DNA is TGTGCCAGCAGTGAGAACATGAACACTGAAGCTTTCTTT. This encodes CASSENMNTEAFF.

This chain links TRBV27 with TRBJ1-5; D may be TRBD1 (5 bases). Per the germline V gene, CDR1 is MNHEY and CDR2 is SMNVEV (reference sequence). CDR3 length: 15 residues. The V and J ends lost 4 bases and 8 bases respectively, with 18 bases between them. CDR3: CASSSRKGPIEPQHF. The CDR3 nucleotides are TGTGCCAGCAGTTCTCGAAAGGGGCCGATTGAGCCCCAGCATTTT.

V and J are TRBV27 and TRBJ2-6; D gene unclear. V was trimmed by 4 bases and J by 0 bases, leaving 4 bases between them. This CDR3 is built from 14 residues. Germline V gene data show CDR1 as MNHEY and CDR2 as SMNVEV (reference sequence). DNA of the CDR3: TGTGCCAGCAGTTCCACCTCTGGGGCCAACGTCCTGACTTTC. Translating it yields CASSSTSGANVLTF.

J is TRBJ2-1 and V is TRBV5-4; 7 bases align to TRBD2. The germline CDR1 and CDR2 sequences are SGHNT and YYREEE (reference sequence). V shed 6 bases and J 7 bases; nucleotides not matched to a gene: 7. The length of the CDR3 is 13 residues. This chain's CDR3 is CASKSGGVNEQFF. CDR3 DNA sequence: TGTGCCAGCAAGTCGGGAGGTGTAAATGAGCAGTTCTTC.

The rearrangement uses TRBV7-2 and TRBJ1-2; perhaps TRBD1 as D (6 bases). The CDR3 extends over 13 amino acids. CDR1 and CDR2 from the germline V gene are SGHTA and FQGNSA. Trimming stripped 5 bases from V and 4 bases from J, with 11 bases between. CDR3 coding DNA: TGTGCCAGCAGCCTGGACAGAAGCTATGGCTACACCTTC. It codes for CASSLDRSYGYTF.

The V call is TRBV27, the J call TRBJ2-3; TRBD2 aligns across 9 bases. In germline, CDR1 is MNHEY, CDR2 SMNVEV (reference sequence). The length of the CDR3 is 16 residues. The ends lost 4 bases at V and 2 bases at J; junction bases unmatched: 7. CDR3 protein: CASSSSAGGLTDTQYF. The CDR3 DNA reads TGTGCCAGCAGTTCCTCAGCGGGAGGCCTCACAGATACGCAGTATTTT.

The chain recombines TRBV11-2 with TRBJ2-2, with no clear D. CDR3 length equals 15 residues. The germline V gene has CDR1 SGHAT and CDR2 FQNNGV. The V end was cut by 5 bases, the J end by 3 bases, with 13 bases between. CDR3 region: CASSRKSADTGELFF. CDR3 nucleotides: TGTGCCAGCAGCCGCAAAAGCGCTGACACCGGGGAGCTGTTTTTT.

J is TRBJ1-2 and V is TRBV5-5; D not resolved. CDR1 and CDR2 (germline): SGHKS, YYEKEE (reference sequence). Trimming took 2 bases from V and 6 from J, leaving 11 bases between them. The CDR3 runs to 13 residues. The DNA for the CDR3 is TGTGCCAGCAGCTTAGGACGAGAGGATGGCTACACCTTC. Amino acids: CASSLGREDGYTF.

The chain combines TRBV28 with TRBJ1-4; 12 bases are a match to TRBD1. Germline CDR1 MDHEN, CDR2 SYDVKM. This CDR3 spans 16 amino acids. V lost 7 bases and J lost 8; bases outside the gene matches: 11. The CDR3, as DNA: TGTGCCAGCACCTTTCGTGGGACAGGGGGCGGGGAAAAACTGTTTTTT. Protein: CASTFRGTGGGEKLFF.

This clone appeared once. V usage is TRBV6-1 and J usage is TRBJ2-7; no definite D call. V was pared by 5 bases and J by 0 bases, with 14 bases between. The germline V gene has CDR1 MNHNS and CDR2 SASEGT. This CDR3 has 15 residues. CDR3 region: CASSSGLSSSYEQYF. CDR3 sequence (DNA): TGTGCCAGCAGTTCTGGGCTCTCTAGCTCCTACGAGCAGTACTTC.

The gene calls are TRBV5-6 and TRBJ2-3; 14 nucleotides agree with TRBD2. In germline, CDR1 is SGHDT, CDR2 YYEEEE. This CDR3 is 19 amino acids long. V lost 4 bases, J lost 4 bases, and 14 bases stayed unmatched. CDR3 region: CASSRPTSGRAGLSDTQYF. Written as DNA, the CDR3 is TGTGCCAGCAGCAGGCCGACTAGCGGGAGGGCCGGGTTGTCAGATACGCAGTATTTT.

The V and J genes are TRBV5-1 and TRBJ2-1; TRBD2 agrees at 8 bases. CDR1 is SGHRS, CDR2 YFSETQ, per germline. The CDR3 spans 18 residues. The junction had 15 bases not matched to a gene; V was cut back by 0 bases and J by 7 bases. The chain's CDR3 is CASSLVSRTGRAGNEQFF. DNA for the CDR3: TGCGCCAGCAGCTTGGTGTCGCGGACCGGGAGGGCCGGGAATGAGCAGTTCTTC.

Comment on this clone: The junction departs from germline at one end; a sequencing error may be responsible. The V and J genes are TRBV6-5 and TRBJ1-2; the match to TRBD1 covers 8 bases. The CDR3 runs to 12 residues. Germline V CDR1 and CDR2: MNHEY, SVGAGI. CDR3 residues: CASSYLGQGTLF. The CDR3 DNA is TGTGCCAGCAGTTATTTAGGACAGGGCACGCTCTTC.

The V call is TRBV13, the J call TRBJ2-3; no reliable D call. The V gene lost 4 bases and the J gene lost 4 bases, with 9 bases spanning the gap. CDR1 and CDR2 from the germline V gene are PRHDT and FYEKMQ (reference sequence). The CDR3 has 13 residues. CDR3 bases: TGTGCCAGCAGCTCCCCGACTGCAGATACGCAGTATTTT. It yields the protein CASSSPTADTQYF.

This chain connects TRBV18 to TRBJ2-7; TRBD1 agrees at 9 bases. Unmatched junction bases numbered 9, after V lost 3 bases and J lost 3 bases. Germline V gene lookup returns CDR1 KGHSH and CDR2 LQKENI. This CDR3 contains 16 residues. The CDR3 coding sequence is TGTGCCAGCTCACCCTCAGGTCAGACAGGGGGCTACGAGCAGTACTTC. This encodes CASSPSGQTGGYEQYF.

The chain has TRBV6-1 and TRBJ1-2; the match to TRBD1 covers 8 bases. The germline V gene encodes CDR1 MNHNS and CDR2 SASEGT. The junction had 4 bases not matched to a gene; V was cut back by 0 bases and J by 7 bases. The CDR3 loop spans 14 amino acids. The CDR3 loop reads CASSEADRVPGYTF. CDR3 nucleotides: TGTGCCAGCAGTGAAGCGGACAGGGTCCCTGGCTACACCTTC.

This chain joins TRBV5-1 and TRBJ1-1; D is unclear. CDR1 and CDR2 from the germline V gene are SGHRS and YFSETQ. Trimming took 1 base from V and 0 from J, leaving 10 bases between them. The CDR3 covers 15 residues. CDR3 nucleotide sequence: TGCGCCAGCAGCTTGAGTAATGGTATGAACACTGAAGCTTTCTTT. Its translation: CASSLSNGMNTEAFF. Drawing the rest from reference TRBV5-1 and TRBJ1-1, the complete variable domain is KAGVTQTPRYLIKTRGQQVTLSCSPISGHRSVSWYQQTPGQGLQFLFEYFSETQRNKGNFPGRFSGRQFSNSRSEMNVSTLELGDSALYLCASSLSNGMNTEAFFGQGTRLTVV.

The chain carries TRBV7-2 and TRBJ2-7, with 10 bases matching TRBD2. V shed 0 bases and J 3 bases; nucleotides not matched to a gene: 2. Germline CDR1 reads SGHTA; CDR2 reads FQGNSA. The CDR3 is made up of 15 amino acids. The CDR3 spells CASSLASGGVYEQYF. The CDR3 nucleotides read TGTGCCAGCAGCTTAGCGAGCGGGGGGGTCTACGAGCAGTACTTC.

The V call is TRBV5-6, the J call TRBJ2-1; 9 positions agree with TRBD1. After removal of 3 bases from V and 9 bases from J, the junction contained 7 bases not matched to a gene. The CDR3 totals 14 residues. Germline CDR1 is SGHDT and CDR2 is YYEEEE. This chain's CDR3 is CASSWDRVYAEQFF. The DNA for the CDR3 is TGTGCCAGCAGCTGGGACAGGGTCTACGCTGAGCAGTTCTTC. Based on the CDR3 plus reference TRBV5-6 and TRBJ2-1, the full variable domain is DAGVTQSPTHLIKTRGQQVTLRCSPKSGHDTVSWYQQALGQGPQFIFQYYEEEERQRGNFPDRFSGHQFPNYSSELNVNALLLGDSALYLCASSWDRVYAEQFFGPGTRLTVL.

This chain links TRBV11-3 with TRBJ2-3; the match to TRBD1 covers 9 bases. This CDR3 spans 15 amino acids. J was trimmed by 4 bases and V by 1 base; bases with no gene match: 3. The germline V gene has CDR1 SGHNT and CDR2 YENEEA. This chain's CDR3 is CASSLGQGVADTQYF. The CDR3 bases are TGTGCCAGCAGCTTAGGACAGGGGGTGGCAGATACGCAGTATTTT. Full variable domain (rest looked up from reference TRBV11-3 and TRBJ2-3): EAGVVQSPRYKIIEKKQPVAFWCNPISGHNTLYWYLQNLGQGPELLIRYENEEAVDDSQLPKDRFSAERLKGVDSTLKIQPAELGDSAVYLCASSLGQGVADTQYFGPGTRLTVL.

This sequence joins TRBV19 and TRBJ1-2, with D maybe TRBD1 (6 bases). The V end lost 6 bases, the J end lost 4 bases, and 18 bases lay between the germline ends. The CDR3 runs to 15 residues. The V gene's germline CDR1 is LNHDA and CDR2 SQIVND (reference sequence). CDR3 sequence (DNA): TGTGCCAGTAGGACGAGGGGGGACCGCGGCTATGGCTACACCTTC. This codes for CASRTRGDRGYGYTF. Drawing the rest from reference TRBV19 and TRBJ1-2, the complete variable domain is DGGITQSPKYLFRKEGQNVTLSCEQNLNHDAMYWYRQDPGQGLRLIYYSQIVNDFQKGDIAEGYSVSREKKESFPLTVTSAQKNPTAFYLCASRTRGDRGYGYTFGSGTRLTVV.

The chain is built from TRBV25-1 and TRBJ2-2; D is uncertain. Germline V gene data show CDR1 as MGHDK and CDR2 as SYGVNS. The V and J ends lost 1 base and 7 bases respectively, with 16 bases between them. The CDR3 runs to 16 residues. CDR3 protein: CASSESGSPHRGELFF. DNA of the CDR3: TGTGCCAGCAGTGAATCAGGCAGTCCTCACCGCGGGGAGCTGTTTTTT.

The V and J genes are TRBV5-8 and TRBJ2-7; D is unresolved. The V gene lost 4 bases and the J gene lost 0 bases, with 17 bases spanning the gap. Germline lookup yields CDR1 SGHTS and CDR2 YDEGEE. The CDR3 spans 16 residues. As DNA, the CDR3 is TGTGCCAGCAGCCCCTCAAATCAGGCGAGCTCCTACGAGCAGTACTTC. Protein product: CASSPSNQASSYEQYF.

The rearrangement links TRBV10-3 to TRBJ1-1, with a weak D call TRBD1 (5 bases). The germline V gene encodes CDR1 ENHRY and CDR2 SYGVKD. V was clipped by 8 bases and J by 1 base, with 5 bases between them. The CDR3 runs to 11 residues. CDR3 residues: CAIGQNTEAFF. The DNA of the CDR3 is TGTGCCATCGGACAGAACACTGAAGCTTTCTTT.

The chain is built from TRBV6-4 and TRBJ2-2, with 7 bases aligning to TRBD1. The CDR3 contains 14 residues. Germline lookup yields CDR1 MRHNA and CDR2 SNTAGT. V dropped 0 bases and J dropped 6; count of bases not matched to a gene: 1. CDR3 amino acids: CASSDSTGAGELFF. The CDR3 DNA sequence: TGTGCCAGCAGTGACTCCACAGGGGCCGGGGAGCTGTTTTTT.

J is TRBJ1-1 and V is TRBV25-1, with D perhaps TRBD1 (6 bases). With 3 bases removed from V and 6 bases from J, the gap between germline ends came to 14 bases. CDR1 MGHDK and CDR2 SYGVNS come from the germline V gene. This CDR3 region has 14 residues. CDR3 DNA sequence: TGTGCCAGCAGTGACCTCCACAGGGAGGCTGAAGCTTTCTTT. This codes for CASSDLHREAEAFF. Drawing the rest from reference TRBV25-1 and TRBJ1-1, the complete variable domain is EADIYQTPRYLVIGTGKKITLECSQTMGHDKMYWYQQDPGMELHLIHYSYGVNSTEKGDLSSESTVSRIRTEHFPLTLESARPSHTSQYLCASSDLHREAEAFFGQGTRLTVV.

The V and J genes are TRBV6-4 and TRBJ2-1, with 9 bases matching TRBD2. CDR3 length: 15 residues. The ends lost 2 bases at V and 8 bases at J; junction bases unmatched: 7. Germline V gives CDR1 MRHNA, CDR2 SNTAGT. CDR3 loop: CASSDGVAGVDEQFF. CDR3 nucleotide sequence: TGTGCCAGCAGTGACGGAGTAGCGGGAGTTGATGAGCAGTTCTTC.